Listed here are 14 T cell receptor beta chains from one sample, sequenced in a study of Graves' ophthalmopathy and Graves' hyperthyroidism. RNA transcripts served as template for amplifying TCR beta CDR3 sequences. Second-round multiplex PCR followed a first-round RT-PCR using HTBI primers. Using its own MiXCR run on the multiplex PCR reads, TCRdb lists one record per CDR3 protein. The table has approximately 330,000 distinct CDR3 sequences, about a sixth seen once. Sequencing was carried out using peripheral blood. Receptor source: an adult man with Graves' ophthalmopathy.

This clonotype has ten or more counts. The V and J genes are TRBV6-1 and TRBJ2-4, with a tentative D call TRBD1 (5 bases). The CDR3 sequence is 16 residues long. Germline CDR1 and CDR2: MNHNS and SASEGT. V lost 3 bases to trimming and J lost 0 bases, with 12 bases between them. Here the CDR3 DNA reads TGTGCCAGCAGTGATCGACAGATAATAGCCAAAAACATTCAGTACTTC. Its protein is CASSDRQIIAKNIQYF.

This clonotype was detected many times. Possible read error: a much larger clone is one base away. V usage is TRBV27 and J usage is TRBJ1-1; D is undetermined. The CDR3 spans 13 residues. The germline V gene has CDR1 MNHEY and CDR2 SMNVEV (reference sequence). V dropped 5 bases and J dropped 1 base, with 8 bases sitting between them. CDR3 DNA: TGTGCCAGCAGTGTCAGACAGAACACTGAAGCTTTCTTT. Translating it yields CASSVRQNTEAFF.

The table lists this clonotype with many counts. V usage is TRBV19 and J usage is TRBJ1-5; TRBD1 aligns across 11 bases. This CDR3 comprises 14 residues. The V and J ends lost 9 bases and 7 bases, in that order; junction bases with no gene match: 8. Germline V CDR1 and CDR2: LNHDA, SQIVND (reference sequence). The CDR3 loop reads CASAGTGGRQPQHF. In nucleotides, the CDR3 is TGTGCCAGCGCGGGGACAGGGGGTAGACAGCCCCAGCATTTT.

The sample holds many counts of this clonotype. The rearrangement uses TRBV6-2 or TRBV6-3 and TRBJ2-5, with D maybe TRBD1 (6 bases). V was shortened by 2 bases and J by 0 bases, with 13 bases between the two germline ends. The CDR3 spans 16 residues. The germline CDR1 and CDR2 sequences are MNHEY and SVGEGT. CDR3 region: CASSYPLGQNQETQYF. In DNA form, the CDR3 reads TGTGCCAGCAGTTACCCTCTTGGACAGAACCAAGAGACCCAGTACTTC.

This clonotype occurred many times. The rearrangement links TRBV9 to TRBJ1-1; D is undetermined. This CDR3 region has 16 residues. The V end lost 0 bases, the J end lost 1 base, and 13 bases lay between the germline ends. Germline CDR1 is SGDLS and CDR2 is YYNGEE. In DNA form, the CDR3 reads TGTGCCAGCAGCGTAGTGTTCAGTGGGTGGAACACTGAAGCTTTCTTT. Translation gives CASSVVFSGWNTEAFF. The full variable domain, its missing parts supplied by reference TRBV9 and TRBJ1-1, is DSGVTQTPKHLITATGQRVTLRCSPRSGDLSVYWYQQSLDQGLQFLIQYYNGEERAKGNILERFSAQQFPDLHSELNLSSLELGDSALYFCASSVVFSGWNTEAFFGQGTRLTVV.

This sequence joins TRBV11-2 and TRBJ2-3; 11 nucleotides match TRBD2. After removal of 1 base from V and 3 bases from J, the junction contained 12 bases not matched to a gene. CDR1 is SGHAT, CDR2 FQNNGV, per germline. This CDR3 contains 19 residues. CDR3 coding DNA: TGTGCCAGCAGCTTAGTCTACAGGGATAGCGGGAGGGAGACAGATACGCAGTATTTT. This sequence encodes CASSLVYRDSGRETDTQYF. Full variable domain (missing parts from reference TRBV11-2 and TRBJ2-3): EAGVAQSPRYKIIEKRQSVAFWCNPISGHATLYWYQQILGQGPKLLIQFQNNGVVDDSQLPKDRFSAERLKGVDSTLKIQPAKLEDSAVYLCASSLVYRDSGRETDTQYFGPGTRLTVL.

This clonotype was detected many times. The chain uses TRBV5-1 and TRBJ1-1; TRBD1 matches at 7 bases. CDR1 and CDR2 from the germline V gene are SGHRS and YFSETQ. There are 16 residues in the CDR3. V shed 0 bases and J 0 bases; nucleotides not matched to a gene: 5. The CDR3 spells CASSLETGFVNTEAFF. Here the CDR3 DNA reads TGCGCCAGCAGCTTGGAGACAGGGTTCGTGAACACTGAAGCTTTCTTT.

This clonotype was counted at least ten times. This rearrangement joins TRBV15 to TRBJ2-7; possible D gene TRBD2, 5 bases. This CDR3 has 14 amino acids. Germline assignment: CDR1 LNHNV and CDR2 YYDKDF (reference sequence). Between the trimmed V and J ends, which lost 5 bases and 2 bases, there was a span of 13 bases. The CDR3 loop reads CATSLGLITYEQYF. The CDR3 DNA is TGTGCCACCAGCCTCGGACTTATAACCTACGAGCAGTACTTC.

This clonotype was counted many times. The gene calls are TRBV20-1 and TRBJ2-3, with a tentative D call TRBD1 (6 bases). The CDR3 runs to 16 residues. The germline V and J ends were trimmed by 0 bases and 2 bases, with 15 bases remaining between them. Germline V CDR1 and CDR2: DFQATT, SNEGSKA (reference sequence). The CDR3 nucleotides read TGCAGTGCTAGAGATATTGGCAGGGGAGACACAGATACGCAGTATTTT. This codes for CSARDIGRGDTDTQYF.

This clonotype occurred many times. The chain is built from TRBV20-1 and TRBJ2-3; 8 bases are shared with TRBD2. The trim removed 3 bases at V and 3 bases at J, leaving 8 bases unmatched. Germline-derived CDR1 and CDR2 are DFQATT and SNEGSKA (reference sequence). The CDR3 is made up of 15 amino acids. For the CDR3, the DNA is TGCAGTGCTAGTCCTCCGGGAGGGCTTACAGATACGCAGTATTTT. This translates into CSASPPGGLTDTQYF.

This clonotype was seen ten or more times. This chain joins TRBV13 and TRBJ1-1, with D uncertain. Germline V gene sequence: CDR1 PRHDT, CDR2 FYEKMQ (reference sequence). V shed 3 bases and J shed 0 bases, with 8 bases lying between them. The CDR3 contains 14 residues. The CDR3 loop reads CASSLIGLNTEAFF. In nucleotides, the CDR3 is TGTGCCAGCAGCTTGATAGGGTTGAACACTGAAGCTTTCTTT.

This clonotype has a count of ten or more. The chain combines TRBV6-2 or TRBV6-3 with TRBJ1-6; D is unclear. CDR3 size: 12 residues. V gave up 6 bases and J gave up 15 bases, with 15 bases separating them. Germline CDR1 MNHEY, CDR2 SVGEGT. The DNA of the CDR3 is TGTGCCAGCAGCAACGACCTTCGGGGCCTCCACTTT. It is translated as CASSNDLRGLHF.

Ten or more counts support this clonotype. J is TRBJ2-7 and V is TRBV12-3 or TRBV12-4; possibly TRBD1 or TRBD2 for D (7 bases each). The V end was cut by 5 bases, the J end by 7 bases, with 12 bases between. The length of the CDR3 is 12 residues. The DNA of the CDR3 is TGTGCCAGCAGTCACCAGGGGGGGGAGCAGTACTTC. Its translation is CASSHQGGEQYF.

Ten or more counts support this clonotype. This chain connects TRBV6-1 to TRBJ2-2, with TRBD2 matching over 9 bases. The CDR3 runs 17 residues. V trimming: 1 base; J trimming: 4 bases; junction bases outside the gene matches: 7. CDR1 is MNHNS, CDR2 SASEGT, per germline. This chain's CDR3 is CASSEGGGAEVTGELFF. CDR3 nucleotides: TGTGCCAGCAGTGAAGGCGGGGGGGCCGAAGTCACCGGGGAGCTGTTTTTT.